This TCR beta chain originates from a study of OX40 agonist ivuxolimab in advanced cancers. In the study overall: Patients in dose escalation had liver, melanoma, kidney or head and neck cancers.

People who had autoimmune disease history or systemic immunosuppression were excluded. TCRdb's copy holds only in-frame clones and misses some; the assay was immunoSEQ multiplex PCR. The sample lists 55,000 to 80,000 clones, 84% occurring once. Regarding this clone: Antigen unknown.

Whole-study results and caveats: Among expanded peripheral T cells, antigen specificity went undetermined. Doses of 0.1 to 3.0 mg/kg were accompanied by clonal expansion of CD4+ and CD8+ blood T cells by week 6.

This clonotype was obtained from an adult with an advanced solid tumor such as melanoma, head and neck, liver or kidney cancer. Material: CD4+ or CD8+ T cells sorted from blood, obtained in a trial of the OX40 agonist ivuxolimab.

CDR3 sequence: CASSHWGQGDSYEQYF. The CDR3, as DNA: TGTGCCAGCAGCCATTGGGGGCAGGGGGACTCCTACGAGCAGTACTTC. The chain joins TRBV2 to TRBJ2-5, with 7 positions matching TRBD1. The J call may be faulty, since TRBJ2-7 better matches the DNA end. CDR3 length: 16 amino acids. Germline CDR1 reads SNHLY; CDR2 reads FYNNEI.